Below, one T cell receptor (beta chain) is given with its context. Per the original methods: Amplification with reference gene primers provided the estimates of nucleated cell counts. The table came from immunoSEQ multiplex PCR; TCRdb's copy has only in-frame clones and leaves some out. V, J and clone size derive from that table, while D and trimming were established from the DNA sequence. The data show a few hundred thousand clones, 90% seen once. This entry comes from a study of blood T cell repertoires in COVID-19. This CDR3 is built from 14 residues. Deletions cut 1 base from V and 1 base from J, with 7 bases between. Per the germline V gene, CDR1 is MDHEN and CDR2 is SYDVKM. Seattle patients were enrolled while actively infected and followed longitudinally.

The sequenced material came from peripheral blood. The TCR sequence derives from a woman in her thirties or forties with COVID-19, enrolled during active disease. The chain is built from TRBV28 and TRBJ1-1, with D unresolved. Here the CDR3 reads CASSLLQTNTEAFF. CDR3 nucleotide sequence: TGTGCCAGCAGTTTATTACAGACGAACACTGAAGCTTTCTTT.